These 20 T cell receptor beta chains were all obtained from the same sample, sequenced in a study of cytomegalovirus exposure and HLA in healthy donors. Primers included in the PCR were 60 Vbeta and 13 Jbeta primers. Sequencing was performed with immunoSEQ multiplex PCR; in TCRdb, only in-frame clones are kept and a portion is missing. The sample has tens of thousands of clones, less than 80% seen once. The sequenced material came from PBMCs. The source of these receptors is a woman aged 40 to 49 in good health and CMV-seropositive.

The table lists this clone with a count of one. Sequence at one end of the junction differs from germline and may be a read error. V gene TRBV10-1 combines with J gene TRBJ1-2, with D tentatively TRBD1 (5 bases). This CDR3 comprises 15 residues. The germline CDR1 and CDR2 sequences are WNHNN and SYGVQD (reference sequence). CDR3 loop: CASSESVGGDYGYPF. DNA of the CDR3: TGCGCCAGCAGTGAGTCCGTGGGAGGGGACTATGGCTACCCCTTC.

The chain has TRBV2 and TRBJ1-2, with a tentative D call TRBD1 (5 bases). The V end was cut by 7 bases, the J end by 4 bases, with 16 bases between. Germline assignment: CDR1 SNHLY and CDR2 FYNNEI. The CDR3 is 14 amino acids. CDR3 amino acids: CASTQSPGGYGYTF. CDR3 sequence (DNA): TGTGCCAGCACCCAGAGCCCGGGGGGCTATGGCTACACCTTC.

This clone appeared once. The chain joins TRBV5-4 to TRBJ2-1; 14 bases agree with TRBD2. CDR3 length: 15 amino acids. With 3 bases clipped from V and 7 bases from J, the junction kept 3 bases outside the gene matches. Germline CDR1 SGHNT, CDR2 YYREEE (reference sequence). The CDR3 bases are TGTGCCAGCAGCTCAGGACTAGCGGGGGGTAATGAGCAGTTCTTC. Translating it yields CASSSGLAGGNEQFF.

In this sample, this clone turned up a few times. V usage is TRBV15 and J usage is TRBJ2-5; 12 bases align to TRBD2. The CDR3 loop spans 15 amino acids. The germline V gene has CDR1 LNHNV and CDR2 YYDKDF (reference sequence). The V and J ends lost 5 bases and 4 bases, in that order; junction bases with no gene match: 5. The CDR3 DNA reads as TGTGCCACCAGCCTGACTAGCGGGGGAATAGAGACCCAGTACTTC. It codes for CATSLTSGGIETQYF. Looking up the rest from reference TRBV15 and TRBJ2-5 gives the full variable domain: DAMVIQNPRYQVTQFGKPVTLSCSQTLNHNVMYWYQQKSSQAPKLLFHYYDKDFNNEADTPDNFQSRRPNTSFCFLDIRSPGLGDTAMYLCATSLTSGGIETQYFGPGTRLLVL.

Comment on this clone: The junction and the germline gene differ at one end; a read error may be behind it. The chain is built from TRBV7-7 and TRBJ1-2; 7 bases are shared with TRBD1. This CDR3 spans 15 amino acids. Germline V gene sequence: CDR1 SSHAT, CDR2 FNYEAQ (reference sequence). The CDR3: CASSSDRELNYGYTF. For the CDR3, the DNA is TGTGCTAGCAGCTCCGACAGGGAACTCAACTATGGCTACACCTTC.

This rearrangement joins TRBV9 to TRBJ1-5; D not certain. There are 13 residues in the CDR3. Trimming shortened V by 4 bases and J by 7 bases, and 12 bases separated the two germline ends. Germline-derived CDR1 and CDR2 are SGDLS and YYNGEE. CDR3 loop: CASSPEVGQPQHF. For the CDR3, the DNA is TGTGCCAGCAGCCCAGAGGTTGGCCAGCCCCAGCATTTT.

The chain couples TRBV25-1 to TRBJ1-2; maybe TRBD1 (6 bases). This CDR3 comprises 14 residues. The germline V gene encodes CDR1 MGHDK and CDR2 SYGVNS. V gave up 6 bases and J gave up 2 bases, with 13 bases separating them. The CDR3 is CASSPVQGNYGYTF. CDR3 nucleotide sequence: TGTGCCAGCAGCCCTGTACAGGGAAACTATGGCTACACCTTC.

This CDR3 reads CASSLRTSLISYEQYF. The CDR3 DNA reads as TGTGCCAGCAGCTTAAGGACTTCTCTTATCTCCTACGAGCAGTACTTC. The V and J genes are TRBV7-8 and TRBJ2-7, with D possibly matching TRBD2 (5 bases). Trimming left V 2 bases short and J 0 bases short, with 14 bases between. The CDR3 extends over 16 amino acids. Germline V CDR1 and CDR2: SGHVS, FQNEAQ.

V usage is TRBV10-2 and J usage is TRBJ1-5; D is undetermined. V lost 3 bases and J lost 6, with 12 bases in between. This CDR3 has 14 residues. Germline V gives CDR1 WSHSY, CDR2 SAAADI. The chain's CDR3 is CASSEDIIAQPQHF. The CDR3 region has the DNA TGCGCCAGCAGTGAAGACATTATCGCTCAGCCCCAGCATTTT.

This clone was seen only once. This chain connects TRBV2 to TRBJ1-4, with 11 bases identical to TRBD1. Germline-derived CDR1 and CDR2 are SNHLY and FYNNEI. The CDR3 covers 15 residues. Trimming at V came to 5 bases and at J to 16 bases, leaving 15 bases not matched to a gene. CDR3 sequence reads: CASSTTDRGQGARFF. The CDR3, as DNA: TGTGCCAGCAGTACCACCGACCGTGGACAGGGGGCGAGGTTTTTT.

The chain joins TRBV15 to TRBJ2-3; D is possibly TRBD1 (7 bases). The germline V gene has CDR1 LNHNV and CDR2 YYDKDF (reference sequence). The CDR3 is 16 amino acids. Trimming removed 8 bases from V and 5 bases from J, with 23 bases in between. In DNA form, the CDR3 reads TGTGCCACCGGACGAGACAGGGCCCGGGGGTTAGATACGCAGTATTTT. Its protein is CATGRDRARGLDTQYF.

The CDR3 is CASNRPGQGASEAFF. The DNA for the CDR3 is TGTGCCAGCAATCGACCCGGACAGGGGGCATCTGAAGCTTTCTTT. V is TRBV6-5 and J is TRBJ1-1, with 11 bases identical to TRBD1. CDR3 length equals 15 residues. J lost 6 bases, V lost 7 bases, and 10 bases had no gene match. Per germline, CDR1 MNHEY and CDR2 SVGAGI.

J is TRBJ1-2 and V is TRBV2; tentative D call: TRBD1 (6 bases). The CDR3 has 15 amino acids. Per the germline V gene, CDR1 is SNHLY and CDR2 is FYNNEI. V lost 4 bases and J lost 4, with 16 bases in between. The CDR3 nucleotides read TGTGCCAGCAGTGGCGGGGGCAGGGAGGGCTATGGCTACACCTTC. Translating gives CASSGGGREGYGYTF.

The V call is TRBV5-4, the J call TRBJ1-2; 9 bases agree with TRBD1. V lost 3 bases to trimming and J lost 4 bases; unmatched junction nucleotides: 7. The CDR3 has 15 residues. The V gene's germline CDR1 is SGHNT and CDR2 YYREEE (reference sequence). The CDR3 coding sequence is TGTGCCAGCAGCTCTGGAGGACAGGGGACCTATGGCTACACCTTC. Its protein product is CASSSGGQGTYGYTF.

The chain employs TRBV6-5 and TRBJ2-3; 8 positions match TRBD2. CDR1 and CDR2 (germline): MNHEY, SVGAGI. The CDR3 runs 13 residues. J lost 5 bases, V lost 8 bases, and 6 bases had no gene match. The CDR3 DNA follows: TGTGCCAGCCTTAGGGCGGGGGGAGATACGCAGTATTTT. Residues: CASLRAGGDTQYF.

The rearrangement joins TRBV6-1 to TRBJ2-7; TRBD1 aligns across 9 bases. V dropped 2 bases and J dropped 2; count of bases not matched to a gene: 1. The CDR3 is made up of 14 amino acids. CDR1 and CDR2 (germline): MNHNS, SASEGT. The DNA for the CDR3 is TGTGCCAGCAGTGAATACAGGGGGCCCTACGAGCAGTACTTC. Translation gives CASSEYRGPYEQYF.

CDR3 DNA: TGCGCCAGCAGTCATCCGGACAGGTACCTCACAGATACGCAGTATTTT. The encoded protein is CASSHPDRYLTDTQYF. The chain joins TRBV23-1 to TRBJ2-3; TRBD1 agrees at 7 bases. TRBV23-1 is annotated as an ORF whose role is uncertain. This CDR3 has 16 residues. With V trimmed by 3 bases and J by 2 bases, 8 bases remained unmatched.

The genes are TRBV5-1 and TRBJ1-3, with 7 bases aligning to TRBD1. V lost 1 base and J lost 1; bases outside the gene matches: 8. Germline values: CDR1 SGHRS, CDR2 YFSETQ. The CDR3 is 17 amino acids. CDR3 loop: CASSLTLHRGSGNTIYF. The CDR3 region has the DNA TGCGCCAGCAGCTTGACCCTTCACAGGGGTTCTGGAAACACCATATATTTT.

The chain joins TRBV7-8 to TRBJ1-5, with a tentative D call TRBD1 (6 bases). V was shortened by 5 bases and J by 7 bases, with 15 bases between the two germline ends. The CDR3 length is 14 residues. Germline V CDR1 and CDR2: SGHVS, FQNEAQ. The CDR3, as DNA: TGTGCCAGCAGCCCAGAGGGGGATTTCCAGCCCCAGCATTTT. Its protein is CASSPEGDFQPQHF.

V usage is TRBV15 and J usage is TRBJ2-7, with TRBD1 matching 10 bases. Germline-derived CDR1 and CDR2 are LNHNV and YYDKDF (reference sequence). J lost 12 bases, V lost 3 bases, and 8 bases had no gene match. The CDR3 contains 13 residues. CDR3: CATSSTGQGVLYF. The CDR3 DNA reads TGTGCCACCAGCAGTACCGGACAGGGGGTTTTGTACTTC.